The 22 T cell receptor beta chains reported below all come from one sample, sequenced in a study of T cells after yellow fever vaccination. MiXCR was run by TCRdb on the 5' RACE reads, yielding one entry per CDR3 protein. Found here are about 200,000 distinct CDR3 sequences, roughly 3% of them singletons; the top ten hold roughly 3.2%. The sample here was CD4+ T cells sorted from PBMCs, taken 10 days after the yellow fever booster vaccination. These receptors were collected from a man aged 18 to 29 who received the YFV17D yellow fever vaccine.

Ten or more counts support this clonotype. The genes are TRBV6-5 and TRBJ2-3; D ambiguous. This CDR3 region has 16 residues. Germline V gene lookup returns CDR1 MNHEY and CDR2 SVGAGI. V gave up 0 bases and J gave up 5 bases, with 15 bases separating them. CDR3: CASSYSQVGLGDTQYF. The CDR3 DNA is TGTGCCAGCAGTTACTCACAAGTTGGTCTGGGAGATACGCAGTATTTT.

This CDR3 is CASRPTLMGAYGYTF. DNA for the CDR3: TGTGCCAGTAGGCCCACCCTTATGGGGGCTTATGGCTACACCTTC. The V call is TRBV19, the J call TRBJ1-2, with D perhaps TRBD1 (6 bases). Looked up from germline, CDR1 is LNHDA and CDR2 is SQIVND (reference sequence). The CDR3 length is 15 residues. V was cut by 6 bases and J by 5 bases, with 19 bases left in between.

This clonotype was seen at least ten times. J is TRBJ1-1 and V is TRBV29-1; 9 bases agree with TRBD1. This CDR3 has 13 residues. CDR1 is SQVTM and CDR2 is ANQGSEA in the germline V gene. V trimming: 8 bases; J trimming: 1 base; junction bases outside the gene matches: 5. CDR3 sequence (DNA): TGCAGCACCTTGACAGGGGGGAACACTGAAGCTTTCTTT. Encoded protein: CSTLTGGNTEAFF. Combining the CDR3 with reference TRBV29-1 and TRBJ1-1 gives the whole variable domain SAVISQKPSRDICQRGTSLTIQCQVDSQVTMMFWYRQQPGQSLTLIATANQGSEATYESGFVIDKFPISRPNLTFSTLTVSNMSPEDSSIYLCSTLTGGNTEAFFGQGTRLTVV.

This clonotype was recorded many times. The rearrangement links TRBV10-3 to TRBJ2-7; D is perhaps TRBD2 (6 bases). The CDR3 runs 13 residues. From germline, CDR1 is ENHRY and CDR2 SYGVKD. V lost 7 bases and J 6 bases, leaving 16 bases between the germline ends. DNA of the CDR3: TGTGCCATCAACCGACTAGGAATGTTCGAGCAGTACGTC. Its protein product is CAINRLGMFEQYV.

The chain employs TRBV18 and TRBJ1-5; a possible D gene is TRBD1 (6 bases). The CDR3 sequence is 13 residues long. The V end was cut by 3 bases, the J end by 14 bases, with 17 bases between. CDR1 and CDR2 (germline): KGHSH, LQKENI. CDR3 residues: CASSPNEPGQKHF. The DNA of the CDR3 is TGTGCCAGCTCACCCAACGAGCCGGGACAAAAGCATTTT.

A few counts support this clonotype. Here the CDR3 DNA reads TGTGCCAGCAGTGTCTGGGGGGGCTATGGCTACACCTTC. This encodes CASSVWGGYGYTF. The V gene is TRBV25-1, the J gene TRBJ1-2, with D perhaps matching TRBD1 (5 bases). Trimming took 4 bases from V and 4 from J, leaving 10 bases between them. Germline V gene data show CDR1 as MGHDK and CDR2 as SYGVNS. CDR3 size: 13 residues.

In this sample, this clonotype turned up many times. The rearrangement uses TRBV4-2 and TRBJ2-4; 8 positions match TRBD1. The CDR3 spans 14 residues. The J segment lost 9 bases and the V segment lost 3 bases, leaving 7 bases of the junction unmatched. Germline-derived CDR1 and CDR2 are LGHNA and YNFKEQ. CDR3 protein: CASSQERQGFIQYF. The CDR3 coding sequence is TGTGCCAGCAGCCAGGAAAGACAGGGGTTCATTCAGTACTTC.

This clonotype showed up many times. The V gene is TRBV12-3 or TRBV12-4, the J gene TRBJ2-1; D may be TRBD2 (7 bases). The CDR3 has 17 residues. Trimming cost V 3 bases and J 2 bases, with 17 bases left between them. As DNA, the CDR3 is TGTGCCAGCAGTTTGAGTTCGGGGGGCAAAACCTACAATGAGCAGTTCTTC. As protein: CASSLSSGGKTYNEQFF.

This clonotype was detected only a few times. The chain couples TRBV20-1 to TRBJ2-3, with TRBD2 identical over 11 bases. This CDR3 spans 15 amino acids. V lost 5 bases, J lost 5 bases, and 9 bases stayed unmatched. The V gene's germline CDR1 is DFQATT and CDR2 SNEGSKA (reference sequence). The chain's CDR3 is CSAAGLAGGVDTQYF. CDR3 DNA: TGCAGTGCTGCCGGACTAGCGGGCGGCGTAGATACGCAGTATTTT.

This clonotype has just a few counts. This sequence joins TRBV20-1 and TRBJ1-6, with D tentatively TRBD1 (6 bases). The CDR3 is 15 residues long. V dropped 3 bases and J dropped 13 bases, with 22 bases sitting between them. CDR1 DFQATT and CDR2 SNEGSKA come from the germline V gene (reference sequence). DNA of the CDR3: TGCAGTGCTAGTCTTAGGGGGAATTTTGGGGTCCCCCTCCACTTT. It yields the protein CSASLRGNFGVPLHF.

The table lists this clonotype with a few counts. The CDR3 sequence is CASSAGSGGMNTEAFF. CDR3 coding DNA: TGTGCCAGCAGCGCTGGGAGTGGAGGGATGAACACTGAAGCTTTCTTT. The chain links TRBV9 to TRBJ1-1; D unresolved. Germline lookup yields CDR1 SGDLS and CDR2 YYNGEE. Trimming pared 3 bases from V and 0 bases from J, leaving 15 bases between. This CDR3 comprises 16 residues.

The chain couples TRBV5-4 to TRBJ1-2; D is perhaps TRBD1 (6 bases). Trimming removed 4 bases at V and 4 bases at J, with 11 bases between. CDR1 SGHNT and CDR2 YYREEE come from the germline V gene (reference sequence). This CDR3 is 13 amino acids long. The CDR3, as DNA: TGTGCCAGCAGCGCGGACAGCGCCTATGGCTACACCTTC. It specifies CASSADSAYGYTF. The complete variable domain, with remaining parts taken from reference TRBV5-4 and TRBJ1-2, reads ETGVTQSPTHLIKTRGQQVTLRCSSQSGHNTVSWYQQALGQGPQFIFQYYREEENGRGNFPPRFSGLQFPNYSSELNVNALELDDSALYLCASSADSAYGYTFGSGTRLTVV.

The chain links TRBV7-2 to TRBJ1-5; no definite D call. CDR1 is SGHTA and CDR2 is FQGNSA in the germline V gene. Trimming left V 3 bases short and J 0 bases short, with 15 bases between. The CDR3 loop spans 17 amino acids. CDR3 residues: CASSLLRREYSNQPQHF. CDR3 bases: TGTGCCAGCAGCTTGTTAAGGAGAGAATATAGCAATCAGCCCCAGCATTTT.

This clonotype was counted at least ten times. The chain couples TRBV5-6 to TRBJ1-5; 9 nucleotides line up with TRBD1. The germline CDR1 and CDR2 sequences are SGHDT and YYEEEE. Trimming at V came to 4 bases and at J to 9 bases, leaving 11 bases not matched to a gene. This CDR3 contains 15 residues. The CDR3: CASSRTGGVTGPQHF. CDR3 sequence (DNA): TGTGCCAGCAGCAGAACAGGGGGCGTCACAGGGCCCCAGCATTTT.

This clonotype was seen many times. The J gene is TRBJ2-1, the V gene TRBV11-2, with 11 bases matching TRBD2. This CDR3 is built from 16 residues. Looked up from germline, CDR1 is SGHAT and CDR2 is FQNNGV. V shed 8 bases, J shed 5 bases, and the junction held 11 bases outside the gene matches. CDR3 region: CASGGLAGHPDNEQFF. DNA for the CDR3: TGTGCCAGCGGCGGACTAGCGGGCCACCCTGACAATGAGCAGTTCTTC.

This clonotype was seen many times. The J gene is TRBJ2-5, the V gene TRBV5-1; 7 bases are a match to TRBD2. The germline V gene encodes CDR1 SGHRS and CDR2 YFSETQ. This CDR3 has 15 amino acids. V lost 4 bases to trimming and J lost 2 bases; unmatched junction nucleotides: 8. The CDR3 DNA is TGCGCCAGCAGCGGCCTAGGGACTACTCAAGAGACCCAGTACTTC. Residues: CASSGLGTTQETQYF.

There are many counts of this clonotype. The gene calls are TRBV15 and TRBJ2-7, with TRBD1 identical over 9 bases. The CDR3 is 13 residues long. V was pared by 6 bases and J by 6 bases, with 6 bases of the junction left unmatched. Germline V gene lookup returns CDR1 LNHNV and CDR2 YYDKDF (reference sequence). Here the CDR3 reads CATSSGTGPEQYF. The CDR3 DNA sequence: TGTGCCACCAGTTCCGGGACAGGGCCCGAGCAGTACTTC.

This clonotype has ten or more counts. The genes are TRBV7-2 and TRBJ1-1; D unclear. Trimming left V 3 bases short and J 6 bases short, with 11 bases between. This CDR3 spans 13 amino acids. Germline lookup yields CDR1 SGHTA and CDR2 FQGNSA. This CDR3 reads CASSFSGIAEAFF. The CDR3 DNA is TGTGCCAGCAGCTTCTCGGGGATAGCTGAAGCTTTCTTT.

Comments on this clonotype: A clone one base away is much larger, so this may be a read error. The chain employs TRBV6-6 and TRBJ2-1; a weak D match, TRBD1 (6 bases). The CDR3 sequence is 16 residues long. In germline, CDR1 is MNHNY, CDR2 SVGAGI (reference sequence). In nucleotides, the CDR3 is TGTGCCAGCAGTTACTCGATGGAAGGGGGTATCAATGAGCTGTTCTTC. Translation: CASSYSMEGGINELFF.

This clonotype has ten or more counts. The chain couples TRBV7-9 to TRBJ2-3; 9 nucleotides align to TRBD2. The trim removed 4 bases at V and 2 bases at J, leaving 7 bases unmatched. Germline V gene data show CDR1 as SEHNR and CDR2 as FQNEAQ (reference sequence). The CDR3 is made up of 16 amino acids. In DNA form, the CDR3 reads TGTGCCAGCAGCTCCTTGAGCGGGGGGATCACAGATACGCAGTATTTT. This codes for CASSSLSGGITDTQYF.

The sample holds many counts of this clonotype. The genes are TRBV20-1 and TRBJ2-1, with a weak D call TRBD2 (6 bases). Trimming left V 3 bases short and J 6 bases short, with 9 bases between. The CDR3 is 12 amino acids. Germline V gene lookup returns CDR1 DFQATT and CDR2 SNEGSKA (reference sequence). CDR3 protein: CSASRDSNEQFF. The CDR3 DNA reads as TGCAGTGCTAGTAGGGACTCCAATGAGCAGTTCTTC.

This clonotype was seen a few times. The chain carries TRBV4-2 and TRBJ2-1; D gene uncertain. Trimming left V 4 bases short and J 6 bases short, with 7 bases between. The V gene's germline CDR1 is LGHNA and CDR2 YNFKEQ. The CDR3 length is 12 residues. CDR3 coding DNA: TGTGCCAGCAGCCCCAAGATCAATGAGCAGTTCTTC. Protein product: CASSPKINEQFF.